Many counts were recorded for the clone carrying this TCR beta chain. Samples came from axillary lymph nodes draining the breast cancer. This sample was included in a study of breast tumors, draining lymph nodes, adjacent tissues. TCRdb itself ran the multiplex PCR reads through MiXCR, one entry per CDR3 protein. The sample comprises 200,000 to 300,000 distinct CDR3 sequences, roughly 31% of which are singletons, and around 1% rests with the top ten. CDR3 length: 16 amino acids. Germline V lookup: CDR1 SGHVS, CDR2 FQNEAQ. The trim removed 4 bases at V and 4 bases at J, leaving 10 bases unmatched. Sequencing input: axillary lymph node tissue. The clonotype originates from a female donor with breast cancer. Some clones in this sample may be carry-over from other donors' samples. The V call is TRBV7-8, the J call TRBJ2-7, with 10 bases that match TRBD1. The CDR3 loop reads CASSSLGGQGFYEQYF. The CDR3 region has the DNA TGTGCCAGCAGCTCCCTGGGGGGACAGGGGTTTTACGAGCAGTACTTC.